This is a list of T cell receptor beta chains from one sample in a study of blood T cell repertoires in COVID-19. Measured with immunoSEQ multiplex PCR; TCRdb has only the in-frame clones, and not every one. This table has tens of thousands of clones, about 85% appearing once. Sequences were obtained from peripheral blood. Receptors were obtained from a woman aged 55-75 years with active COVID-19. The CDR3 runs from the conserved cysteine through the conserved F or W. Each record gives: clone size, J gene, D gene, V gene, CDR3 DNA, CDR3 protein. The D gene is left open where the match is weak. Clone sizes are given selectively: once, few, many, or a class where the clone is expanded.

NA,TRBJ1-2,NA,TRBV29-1,TGCAGCCTAGGGGGGGCCTATGGCTACACCTTC,CSLGGAYGYTF
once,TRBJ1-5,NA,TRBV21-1,TGTGCCAGCAGCAAAGAGGCGGGGGACAGCAATCAGCCCCAGCATTTT,CASSKEAGDSNQPQHF
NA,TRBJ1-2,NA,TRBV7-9,TGTGCCAGCAGTCGAAACTCACAGGTGCCGGAGCTGTATGGCTACACCTTC,CASSRNSQVPELYGYTF
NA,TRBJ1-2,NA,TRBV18,TGTGCCAGCTCACCCGGGAGGGGATCCACTAACTATGGCTACACCTTC,CASSPGRGSTNYGYTF
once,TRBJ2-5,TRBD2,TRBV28,TGTGCCAGCAGTTTTCGGAGCGGGAGGGGTTTAGAGACCCAGTACTTC,CASSFRSGRGLETQYF
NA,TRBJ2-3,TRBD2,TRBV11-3,TGTGCCAGCAGCTCTCAACGGGGGGGCACAGATACGCAGTATTTT,CASSSQRGGTDTQYF
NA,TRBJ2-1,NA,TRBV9,TGTGCCAGCAGCGTATCCGGGACACGCTCACTCGAGCAGTTCTTC,CASSVSGTRSLEQFF
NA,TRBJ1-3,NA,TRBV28,TGTGCCAGCAGCCAGGGACACCTCTCTGGAAACACCATATATTTT,CASSQGHLSGNTIYF
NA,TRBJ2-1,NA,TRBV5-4,TGTGCCAGCAGCTTGGGCGGGGCCTACAATGAGCAGTTCTTC,CASSLGGAYNEQFF
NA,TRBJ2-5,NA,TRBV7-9,TGTGCCAGCAGATCCGGGACATCGGTCGGCCCTCAAGAGACCCAGTACTTC,CASRSGTSVGPQETQYF
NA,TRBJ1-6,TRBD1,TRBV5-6,TGTGCCAGCAGCTATATTACGGCAGGGGGAACTTCACCCCTCCACTTT,CASSYITAGGTSPLHF
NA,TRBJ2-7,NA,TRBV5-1,TGCGCCAGCAGCCCCTGGGGGCGTATAAACTCCTACGAGCAGTACTTC,CASSPWGRINSYEQYF
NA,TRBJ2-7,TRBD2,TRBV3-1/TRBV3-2,TGTGCCAGCAGCCAAGGGAGCGGGAAGGGTCGGGAAAAACTCTACGAGCAGTACTTC,CASSQGSGKGREKLYEQYF
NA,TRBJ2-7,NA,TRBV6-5,TGTGCCAGCAGTTACTCTGGGGGCACCTCCTACGAGCAGTACTTC,CASSYSGGTSYEQYF
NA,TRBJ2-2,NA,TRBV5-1,TGCGCCAGCAGCTTCGGCACCGGGGAGCTGTTTTTT,CASSFGTGELFF
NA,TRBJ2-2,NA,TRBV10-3,TGTGCCATCAGTGAGTCGGTGCAGTCAACCGGGGAGCTGTTTTTT,CAISESVQSTGELFF
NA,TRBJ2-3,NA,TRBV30,TGTGCCTGGAGTGTCGCGGGCTCCACAGATACGCAGTATTTT,CAWSVAGSTDTQYF
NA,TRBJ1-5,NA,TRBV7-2,TGTGCCAGCAGCTTAGACAGGGCTTTTCAGCCCCAGCATTTT,CASSLDRAFQPQHF
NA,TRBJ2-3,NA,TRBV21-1,TGTGCCAGCAGCAAAGCGGCTAGCGGGAGATTCGGCACAGATACGCAGTATTTT,CASSKAASGRFGTDTQYF
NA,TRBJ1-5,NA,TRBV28,TGTGCCAGCAGTTTTCGGCTGGAGCAGCCCCAGCATTTT,CASSFRLEQPQHF
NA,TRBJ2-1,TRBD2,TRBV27,TGTGCCAGCAGTTTAAACGGGGGGGCCTACAATGAGCAGTTCTTC,CASSLNGGAYNEQFF
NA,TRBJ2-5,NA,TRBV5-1,TGCGCCAGCAGCCCAGGGGGTAGCGGGAAAGAGACCCAGTACTTC,CASSPGGSGKETQYF
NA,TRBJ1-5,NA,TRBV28,TGTGCCAGCAGTCTTTGGGCGGGGAATCAGCCCCAGCATTTT,CASSLWAGNQPQHF
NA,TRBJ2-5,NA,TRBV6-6,TGTGCCAGCACCTCAGGGCAAGAGACCCAGTACTTC,CASTSGQETQYF
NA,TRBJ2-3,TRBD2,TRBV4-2,TGTGCCAGCAGCCAAGGCCTAGCGGGGGGCCTATACACAGATACGCAGTATTTT,CASSQGLAGGLYTDTQYF
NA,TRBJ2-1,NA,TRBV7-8,TGTGCCAGCAGCTCGTGGACAGAGCCCTACAATGAGCAGTTCTTC,CASSSWTEPYNEQFF
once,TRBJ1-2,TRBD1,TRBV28,TGTGCCAGCACCCCCAGCCCAGGGGGCGACTATGGCTACACCTTC,CASTPSPGGDYGYTF
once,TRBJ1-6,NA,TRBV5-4,TGTGCCAGCAGCTTGCGATCGGGGGGCGAGTCACCCCTCCACTTT,CASSLRSGGESPLHF
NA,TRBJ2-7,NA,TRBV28,TGTGCCAGCAGTTTATGGCCAGGGGTGGCCTACGAGCAGTACTTC,CASSLWPGVAYEQYF
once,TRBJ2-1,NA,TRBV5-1,TGCGCCAGCAGCTTGGCCGGGGGTAGGGGCCCGTTCTTC,CASSLAGGRGPFF
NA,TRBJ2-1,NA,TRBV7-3,TGTGCCAGCAGCTCCCCAGGGGGGCTAGCGAGGCGGAATGAGCAGTTCTTC,CASSSPGGLARRNEQFF
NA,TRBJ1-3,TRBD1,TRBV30,TGTGCCTGGAGGCCGGGACAGACCGGAAACACCATATATTTT,CAWRPGQTGNTIYF
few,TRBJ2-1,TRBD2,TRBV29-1,TGCAGCGTTGAATACCTGACTAGCGGGATGACCTACAATGAGCAGTTCTTC,CSVEYLTSGMTYNEQFF
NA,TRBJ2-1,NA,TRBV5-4,TGTGCCAGCAGCCCCGAACCCTCGGGGGAGAGACGGGGTGAGCAGTTCTTC,CASSPEPSGERRGEQFF
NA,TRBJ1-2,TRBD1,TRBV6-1,TGTGCCAGCAGTGAAACCTCGCGACGACAGGGGAGCTACACCTTC,CASSETSRRQGSYTF
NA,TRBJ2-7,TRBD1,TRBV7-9,TGTGCCAGCAACGCACCGGGACAGGGGTTGTACGAGCAGTACTTC,CASNAPGQGLYEQYF
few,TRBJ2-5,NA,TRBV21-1,TGTGCCAGCAGCCCCAGCCCCGGGACTAGCGGGTCCGCGGGGTATAAAGAGACCCAGTACTTC,CASSPSPGTSGSAGYKETQYF
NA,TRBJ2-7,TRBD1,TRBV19,TGTGCCAGTACTCCGACAGGGAAGTCCTACGAGCAGTACTTC,CASTPTGKSYEQYF
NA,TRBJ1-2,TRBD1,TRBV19,TGTGCCAGTATCCCAGGGACAGGGGATGGCTACACCTTC,CASIPGTGDGYTF
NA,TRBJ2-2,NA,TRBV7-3,TGTGCCAGCAGCTTAAGTGGAGTGACCGGGGAGCTGTTTTTT,CASSLSGVTGELFF
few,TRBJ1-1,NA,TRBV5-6,TGTGCCAGCAGCTTGGGACACTTCACTGAAGCTTTCTTT,CASSLGHFTEAFF